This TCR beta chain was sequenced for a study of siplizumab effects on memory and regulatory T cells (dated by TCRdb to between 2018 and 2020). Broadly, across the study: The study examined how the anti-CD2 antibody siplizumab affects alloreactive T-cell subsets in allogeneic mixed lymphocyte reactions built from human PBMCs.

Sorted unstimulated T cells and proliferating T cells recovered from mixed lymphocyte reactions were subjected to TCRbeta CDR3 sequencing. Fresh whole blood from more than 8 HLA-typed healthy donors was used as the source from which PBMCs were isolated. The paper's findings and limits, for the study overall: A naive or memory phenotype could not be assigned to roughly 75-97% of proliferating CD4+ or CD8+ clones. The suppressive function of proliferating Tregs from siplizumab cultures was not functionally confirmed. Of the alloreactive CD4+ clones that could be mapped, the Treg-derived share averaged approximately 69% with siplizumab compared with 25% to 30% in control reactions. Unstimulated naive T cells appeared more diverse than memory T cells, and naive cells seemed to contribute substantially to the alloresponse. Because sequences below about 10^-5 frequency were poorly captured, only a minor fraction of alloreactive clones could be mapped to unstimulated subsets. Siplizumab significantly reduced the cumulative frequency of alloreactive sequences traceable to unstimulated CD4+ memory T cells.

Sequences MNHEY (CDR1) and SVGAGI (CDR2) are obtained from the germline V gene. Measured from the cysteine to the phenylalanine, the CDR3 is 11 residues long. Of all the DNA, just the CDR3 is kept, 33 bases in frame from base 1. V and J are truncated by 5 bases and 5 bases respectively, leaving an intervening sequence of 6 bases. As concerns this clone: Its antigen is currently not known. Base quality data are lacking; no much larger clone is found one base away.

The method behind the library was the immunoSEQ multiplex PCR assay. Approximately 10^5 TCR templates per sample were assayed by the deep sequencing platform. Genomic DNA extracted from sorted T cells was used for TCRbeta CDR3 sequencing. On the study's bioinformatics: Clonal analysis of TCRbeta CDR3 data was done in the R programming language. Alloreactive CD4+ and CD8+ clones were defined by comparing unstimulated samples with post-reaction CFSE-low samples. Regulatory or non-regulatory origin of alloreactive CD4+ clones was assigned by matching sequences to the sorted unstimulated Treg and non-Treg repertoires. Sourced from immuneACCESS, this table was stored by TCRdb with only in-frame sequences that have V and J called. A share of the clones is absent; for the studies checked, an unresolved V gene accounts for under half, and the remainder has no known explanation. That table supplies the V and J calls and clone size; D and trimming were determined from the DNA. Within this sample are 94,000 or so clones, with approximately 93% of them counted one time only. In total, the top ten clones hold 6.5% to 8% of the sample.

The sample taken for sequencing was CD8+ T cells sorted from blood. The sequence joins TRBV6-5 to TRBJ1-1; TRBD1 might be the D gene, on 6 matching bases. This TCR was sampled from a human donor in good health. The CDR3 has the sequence CASSQGTEAFF. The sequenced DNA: TGTGCCAGCAGTCAGGGGACTGAAGCTTTCTTT.